The 15 T cell receptor beta chains listed next were all sequenced from one sample in a study of blood T cell repertoires in COVID-19. Using immunoSEQ multiplex PCR, the repertoire was profiled, and TCRdb retains in-frame clones only, with some absent. The top ten hold around 0.5% of the sample, which has roughly 200,000 clones, roughly 90% seen once. Specimen: peripheral blood. These TCRs come from a man between 50 and 59 years old with acute or convalescent COVID-19.

The chain uses TRBV5-1 and TRBJ2-1; TRBD1 aligns across 11 bases. The ends lost 5 bases at V and 6 bases at J; junction bases unmatched: 4. This CDR3 comprises 14 residues. The germline V gene encodes CDR1 SGHRS and CDR2 YFSETQ. CDR3 DNA sequence: TGCGCCAGCAGAACCGGGACAGGGGGCAATGAGCAGTTCTTC. Encoded protein: CASRTGTGGNEQFF.

V usage is TRBV27 and J usage is TRBJ1-5; TRBD1 matches 9 bases. V lost 6 bases, J lost 0 bases, and 9 bases stayed unmatched. Looked up from germline, CDR1 is MNHEY and CDR2 is SMNVEV (reference sequence). CDR3 length: 17 amino acids. Here the CDR3 DNA reads TGTGCCAGCAGCCCGGGACAGGGTCTTTATAGCAATCAGCCCCAGCATTTT. Its protein product is CASSPGQGLYSNQPQHF.

This chain links TRBV19 with TRBJ2-2; TRBD1 matches at 9 bases. Germline V gene data show CDR1 as LNHDA and CDR2 as SQIVND (reference sequence). The CDR3 length is 15 residues. V lost 7 bases, J lost 4 bases, and 7 bases stayed unmatched. In DNA form, the CDR3 reads TGTGCCAGTACAGCGACAGGGGGTATCACCGGGGAGCTGTTTTTT. It yields the protein CASTATGGITGELFF.

V gene TRBV4-1 combines with J gene TRBJ1-2; 8 bases match TRBD1. Germline CDR1 is MGHRA and CDR2 is YSYEKL. Trimming took 4 bases from V and 4 from J; bases not matched to a gene: 8. The CDR3 spans 15 residues. CDR3 residues: CASSPRTGFGYGYTF. The CDR3 DNA follows: TGCGCCAGCAGCCCGCGGACAGGGTTTGGCTATGGCTACACCTTC.

The chain carries TRBV28 and TRBJ1-4; no clear D gene. The V end was cut by 2 bases, the J end by 0 bases, with 7 bases between. This CDR3 has 15 amino acids. CDR1 and CDR2 (germline): MDHEN, SYDVKM. CDR3 sequence: CASSLGGPTNEKLFF. The CDR3, as DNA: TGTGCCAGCAGTTTAGGAGGGCCAACTAATGAAAAACTGTTTTTT.

Details on this clone: Other DNA variants within this sample encode the same CDR3. The chain joins TRBV28 to TRBJ2-7, with 8 bases matching TRBD2. Germline CDR1 is MDHEN and CDR2 is SYDVKM. The V segment lost 5 bases and the J segment 4 bases; nucleotides outside the gene matches: 7. The CDR3 runs 14 residues. CDR3 sequence (DNA): TGTGCCAGCAGTCCCCATAGCGGGGCATACGAGCAGTACGTC. It encodes CASSPHSGAYEQYV.

This clone was counted a few times. The chain combines TRBV28 with TRBJ1-4; D not certain. The CDR3 covers 13 residues. Trimming pared 8 bases from V and 8 bases from J, leaving 15 bases between. In germline, CDR1 is MDHEN, CDR2 SYDVKM. The CDR3 reads CASAGVFREKLFF. For the CDR3, the DNA is TGTGCCAGCGCCGGGGTCTTTCGAGAAAAACTGTTTTTT. Variable domain in full (rest from reference TRBV28 and TRBJ1-4): DVKVTQSSRYLVKRTGEKVFLECVQDMDHENMFWYRQDPGLGLRLIYFSYDVKMKEKGDIPEGYSVSREKKERFSLILESASTNQTSMYLCASAGVFREKLFFGSGTQLSVL.

The chain is built from TRBV29-1 and TRBJ1-4, with 8 bases matching TRBD1. With 7 bases clipped from V and 3 bases from J, the junction kept 4 bases outside the gene matches. CDR1 and CDR2 (germline): SQVTM, ANQGSEA. The length of the CDR3 is 13 residues. CDR3 residues: CSAQTGANEKLFF. Here the CDR3 DNA reads TGCAGCGCCCAGACAGGGGCTAATGAAAAACTGTTTTTT.

This chain links TRBV4-1 with TRBJ1-6, with no clear D. The CDR3 contains 14 residues. Germline values: CDR1 MGHRA, CDR2 YSYEKL. Trimming shortened V by 3 bases and J by 5 bases, and 8 bases separated the two germline ends. In DNA form, the CDR3 reads TGCGCCAGCAGCCAGCCGGGTCATAATTCACCCCTCCACTTT. It yields the protein CASSQPGHNSPLHF.

The chain is built from TRBV5-1 and TRBJ2-3; D might be TRBD1 (6 bases). The germline V gene encodes CDR1 SGHRS and CDR2 YFSETQ. V lost 0 bases, J lost 5 bases, and 10 bases lay in between. This CDR3 spans 14 amino acids. CDR3 coding DNA: TGCGCCAGCAGCTTGGTACAGGGCTTAGATACGCAGTATTTT. Its translation is CASSLVQGLDTQYF.

The chain uses TRBV2 and TRBJ1-4; the D gene is possibly TRBD1 (5 bases). Per the germline V gene, CDR1 is SNHLY and CDR2 is FYNNEI. The CDR3 consists of 14 residues. V gave up 5 bases and J gave up 7 bases, with 14 bases separating them. CDR3: CASSLYDRVEKLFF. The CDR3 nucleotides are TGTGCCAGCAGTCTCTACGACAGAGTTGAAAAACTGTTTTTT.

V and J are TRBV2 and TRBJ2-7, with 11 nucleotides matching TRBD2. This CDR3 spans 16 amino acids. The germline gives CDR1 SNHLY, CDR2 FYNNEI. V gave up 2 bases and J gave up 3 bases; unmatched junction bases: 6. CDR3 nucleotides: TGTGCCAGCAGTGAAAAACTAGCGGGAGTGGACTACGAGCAGTACTTC. Translation: CASSEKLAGVDYEQYF.

This clone has a handful of counts. V usage is TRBV28 and J usage is TRBJ2-3; 16 bases are a match to TRBD2. This CDR3 spans 14 amino acids. V lost 8 bases to trimming and J lost 8 bases; unmatched junction nucleotides: 4. Germline lookup yields CDR1 MDHEN and CDR2 SYDVKM. The CDR3 here is CASAGLAGGFTQYF. Here the CDR3 DNA reads TGTGCCAGCGCGGGACTAGCGGGGGGGTTTACGCAGTATTTT.

This clone came up a few times. The same CDR3 arises from other DNA sequences in this sample as well. The chain joins TRBV5-1 to TRBJ1-4; D possibly corresponds to TRBD1 (5 bases). With 0 bases removed from V and 0 bases from J, the gap between germline ends came to 9 bases. The germline CDR1 and CDR2 sequences are SGHRS and YFSETQ. The CDR3 runs 16 residues. The CDR3 sequence is CASSLDPTATNEKLFF. CDR3 coding DNA: TGCGCCAGCAGCTTGGACCCGACAGCAACTAATGAAAAACTGTTTTTT.

Concerning this clone: At the DNA level, this CDR3 is encoded by other sequences in the same sample as well. The CDR3 region is CASSQDSGGWNEQFF. In DNA form, the CDR3 reads TGTGCCAGCAGCCAAGATTCAGGGGGATGGAATGAGCAGTTCTTC. This rearrangement joins TRBV3-1 (or the pseudogene TRBV3-2) to TRBJ2-1; TRBD1 aligns across 7 bases. Looked up from germline, CDR1 is LGHDT and CDR2 is YNNKEL (reference sequence). V was pared by 0 bases and J by 7 bases, with 6 bases of the junction left unmatched. The CDR3 sequence is 15 residues long.